The rows below give T cell receptor beta chains drawn from one sample of a study of blood T cell repertoires in COVID-19. The method was immunoSEQ multiplex PCR; TCRdb's version includes in-frame clones alone and lacks a portion of them. The profile shows over 65,000 clones, approximately 86% of them singletons. Sequenced sample: peripheral blood. The receptors derive from a man older than 75 with active COVID-19. CDR3s include the opening cysteine and the closing phenylalanine or tryptophan. The D gene is left open where the match is weak. Some rows mark clone size as missing; the rest say once, few, many or name a class of expanded clone.

J gene | clone size | D gene | CDR3 length | V gene | CDR3 protein | CDR3 DNA
TRBJ2-7 | NA | TRBD1 | 15 | TRBV7-9 | CASSTTGGGSYEQYF | TGTGCCAGCAGCACGACAGGGGGCGGGTCCTACGAGCAGTACTTC
TRBJ2-1 | NA | NA | 14 | TRBV7-9 | CASSLSLLVNEQFF | TGTGCCAGCAGCTTATCCCTCTTAGTTAATGAGCAGTTCTTC
TRBJ1-2 | NA | TRBD1 | 15 | TRBV6-5 | CASSATGGRGLGYTF | TGTGCCAGCAGCGCTACCGGGGGCAGGGGGCTTGGCTACACCTTC
TRBJ1-6 | NA | NA | 14 | TRBV15 | CATSRDKGGSPLHF | TGTGCCACCAGCAGAGATAAAGGGGGTTCACCCCTCCACTTT
TRBJ1-1 | once | NA | 13 | TRBV18 | CASSPQENTEAFF | TGTGCCAGCTCACCCCAGGAGAACACTGAAGCTTTCTTT
TRBJ2-1 | NA | TRBD2 | 16 | TRBV9 | CASSVAGGGTYNEQFF | TGTGCCAGCAGCGTAGCGGGAGGGGGTACGTACAATGAGCAGTTCTTC
TRBJ1-2 | NA | NA | 14 | TRBV5-1 | CASSLDPGPYGYTF | TGCGCCAGCAGCTTGGATCCAGGTCCCTATGGCTACACCTTC
TRBJ1-2 | NA | TRBD1 | 14 | TRBV10-3 | CAISAGTAIYGYTF | TGTGCCATCAGCGCCGGGACAGCCATTTATGGCTACACCTTC
TRBJ1-2 | few | TRBD1 | 14 | TRBV4-2 | CASSQETGGDGYTF | TGTGCCAGCAGCCAGGAAACAGGGGGCGACGGCTACACCTTC
TRBJ1-6 | NA | TRBD1 | 19 | TRBV2 | CASSERNGQGSAYNSPLHF | TGTGCCAGCAGTGAACGTAATGGACAGGGGTCGGCCTATAATTCACCCCTCCACTTT
TRBJ2-1 | NA | NA | 13 | TRBV6-5 | CASRLGGPNEQFF | TGTGCCAGCAGGTTGGGGGGTCCCAATGAGCAGTTCTTC
TRBJ2-7 | NA | TRBD2 | 15 | TRBV24-1 | CATSAGTSGRREQYF | TGTGCCACCAGTGCTGGGACTAGCGGGAGACGCGAGCAGTACTTC
TRBJ2-3 | NA | TRBD1 | 16 | TRBV9 | CASSETGTVSTDTQYF | TGTGCCAGCAGCGAAACCGGGACAGTTAGCACAGATACGCAGTATTTT
TRBJ1-6 | NA | TRBD1 | 15 | TRBV4-1 | CASSLAGTGDSPLHF | TGCGCCAGCAGCCTAGCCGGGACAGGGGATTCACCCCTCCACTTT
TRBJ1-2 | NA | NA | 14 | TRBV19 | CASSIAVSERGYTF | TGTGCCAGTAGTATTGCGGTCTCCGAGCGGGGCTACACCTTC
TRBJ1-2 | NA | NA | 12 | TRBV27 | CASRVGAYGYTF | TGTGCCAGCAGGGTGGGGGCCTATGGCTACACCTTC
TRBJ2-7 | NA | TRBD1 | 15 | TRBV19 | CASGPTGASSYEQYF | TGTGCCAGTGGCCCGACAGGGGCAAGCTCCTACGAGCAGTACTTC
TRBJ2-1 | NA | NA | 13 | TRBV29-1 | CSVPSSAANEQFF | TGCAGCGTTCCGTCTTCAGCGGCCAATGAGCAGTTCTTC
TRBJ2-5 | NA | TRBD2 | 16 | TRBV5-5 | CASSLNPGTSYETQYF | TGTGCCAGCAGCCTTAACCCCGGGACTAGCTATGAGACCCAGTACTTC
TRBJ2-6 | once | NA | 13 | TRBV6-5 | CASMYSGANVLTF | TGTGCCAGCATGTACTCTGGGGCCAACGTCCTGACTTTC
TRBJ1-6 | NA | NA | 17 | TRBV30 | CAWSVSPRRGWNSPLHF | TGTGCCTGGAGTGTATCCCCCCGCCGGGGTTGGAATTCACCCCTCCACTTT
TRBJ2-5 | NA | NA | 11 | TRBV25-1 | CASSESVGEYF | TGTGCCAGCAGTGAATCGGTAGGAGAGTACTTC
TRBJ1-4 | NA | NA | 15 | TRBV14 | CASSPGRGKSEKLFF | TGTGCCAGCAGCCCCGGGAGGGGGAAAAGCGAAAAACTGTTTTTT
TRBJ2-7 | NA | TRBD1 | 15 | TRBV6-6 | CASSYTGTGANEQYF | TGTGCCAGCAGTTACACCGGGACAGGGGCCAACGAGCAGTACTTC
TRBJ1-5 | NA | NA | 13 | TRBV5-1 | CASSLVPDQPQHF | TGCGCCAGCAGCTTGGTACCGGATCAGCCCCAGCATTTT
TRBJ2-1 | NA | TRBD2 | 14 | TRBV5-6 | CASSVSLAGYEQFF | TGTGCCAGCAGCGTCTCCCTAGCGGGATATGAGCAGTTCTTC
TRBJ2-7 | few | NA | 14 | TRBV18 | CASSPSSTLYEQYF | TGTGCCAGCTCACCGTCCTCTACCCTCTACGAGCAGTACTTC
TRBJ1-2 | NA | NA | 11 | TRBV25-1 | CASGASYGYTF | TGTGCCAGTGGGGCGAGCTATGGCTACACCTTC
TRBJ2-7 | NA | NA | 12 | TRBV2 | CASSALGAGQYF | TGTGCCAGCAGTGCCCTAGGCGCGGGGCAGTACTTC
TRBJ2-2 | NA | TRBD2 | 18 | TRBV7-6 | CASSPRLAGAGNTGELFF | TGTGCCAGCAGCCCCCGACTAGCGGGGGCCGGGAACACCGGGGAGCTGTTTTTT
TRBJ2-1 | NA | TRBD2 | 18 | TRBV19 | CASSITVEAGGLYNEQFF | TGTGCCAGTAGTATCACCGTGGAGGCGGGAGGTCTCTACAATGAGCAGTTCTTC